Listed here is a single T cell receptor (beta chain). The antigen remains unidentified. The CDR3 sequence is 16 residues long. V trimming: 6 bases; J trimming: 2 bases; junction bases outside the gene matches: 6. This entry belongs to a study of T cell repertoires in cytomegalovirus infection. Turning to the study itself: CMV infection and matching HLA type were both indicated by public TCR beta signatures.

TCRdb itself ran the reads through MiXCR, one entry per CDR3 protein. Found here are hundreds of thousands of distinct CDR3 sequences, about 33% of them singletons; the top ten hold under 15%. This material consisted of cultured CD8+ T cells from PBMCs, taken from culture after CMV antigen stimulation. This clonotype originated in a human donor in good health (CMV status not recorded). Some clones in this sample may be carry-over from other donors' samples. The chain carries TRBV12-3 or TRBV12-4 and TRBJ2-4; TRBD2 aligns across 11 bases. The CDR3, as DNA: TGTGCCAGCAGATCCGGGACTAGCGGTACCAAAAACATTCAGTACTTC. Amino acids: CASRSGTSGTKNIQYF.